This TCR beta chain was captured in a study of cytomegalovirus exposure and HLA in healthy donors (dated by TCRdb to 2016 to 2017). Looking at the study overall: An earlier analysis of 587 of the donors reported approximately 300 Gb of sequence data and some 110 million unique TCR beta sequences obtained from around 180 million T cells. Roughly 300 gigabases of sequencing data and around 80 million unique TCR sequences made up an early release that covered over 550 HLA-typed donors. Among the approximately 400 genotyped donors, about 83% belonged to the genetic ancestry cluster associated with self-reported Caucasian donors. The study aimed to test whether signatures of past pathogen exposure could be identified by cataloging public T cell receptors. Using immunosequencing, the study profiled T cell repertoires from approximately 700 subjects and related those repertoires to cytomegalovirus serostatus. A separate validation cohort of 100 to 150 different subjects was used in addition to the 666-subject first cohort. High-throughput TCR immunosequencing, statistical association of individual TCRs with disease status, and machine learning were combined to predict cytomegalovirus infection status. In a later analysis, previously published TCR beta repertoires from about 640 donors were re-analyzed and high-resolution HLA genotyping was added so that TCR occurrence patterns could be studied. In the later analysis, no new phenotypic data were used to find candidate immune exposures; instead, reliance was placed on TCR beta sequences and their occurrence across donors. An earlier analysis of 587 of the donors applied high-throughput TCR beta sequencing to assess whether each TCR beta V gene segment acted as functional or pseudogenic. Donor age, sex, ethnicity and CMV serostatus were compiled alongside the repertoire data. In a later genetic analysis, genome-wide SNP genotypes for about 65% of the roughly 700 donors were used, and that subset was treated as a discovery cohort. Every discovery cohort repertoire had been produced on one sequencing platform. HLA typing included class I and class II loci at four-digit resolution. The number of typed donors differed by locus: about 620-630 for A, B, C, DRB1 and DQB1; 500 to 550 for DQA1; around 580 for DPA1; and around 450 for DPB1. Because of strong linkage in the cohort, 4 to 6 DR-DQ haplotypes were treated as single units for association and clustering. On average, roughly 240,000 unique TCR beta nucleotide sequences were sequenced per donor among some 420 genotyped donors of the cohort, with around 19% of those sequences being non-productive. The investigation overall reported the following: In vitro tests confirmed that three of the cytomegalovirus-associated TCR beta chains recognize cytomegalovirus antigens. V-gene and J-gene trimming of TCR beta chains was associated with a missense DCLRE1C variant in a later genetic analysis, and the association was replicated in an independent cohort. At a false discovery rate of 0.05, a later analysis linked 15,000 to 20,000 TCR beta sequences to specific HLA alleles. The sequencing pipeline was judged likely to have produced a cluster of highly shared sequence variants as a technical artifact. Broadly in line with IMGT annotations, most TCR beta V segments showed up in productive rearrangements about 87% or about 30% of the time in an earlier analysis of 587 of the donors. In a later analysis, HLA-associated TCR beta chains showed more clonal expansion and lower generation probabilities than non-associated chains that were equally common. In a later analysis, several top co-occurrence clusters were reported to appear linked to parvovirus B19, influenza, CMV and Epstein-Barr virus. According to a later analysis, most CMV-associated TCR beta chains appeared to be HLA-restricted, and the HLA associations seemed to be driven largely by CMV exposure. The 87-base-pair reads could not distinguish some IMGT-functional V segments, including TRBV6-2 and TRBV6-3, so those segments were excluded. Cytomegalovirus status was reported to be diagnosed by the classifier with high specificity and sensitivity in both the original and validation cohorts. Because HLA typing was missing for some donors at each locus, association tests included only the typed subset. The only immune exposure information available for the cohort was CMV serostatus. Presence/absence analyses assumed roughly uniform sequencing depth across donors, an assumption that may not hold. Only TCR beta chains were sequenced in this cohort, and the absence of alpha or paired-chain data limited detectable features. The study listed 164 TCR beta chains as associated with cytomegalovirus. In a later genetic analysis, fewer N-insertions in productive TCRs were reported among donors in an Asian-associated ancestry cluster than the roughly 700-donor mean. Linkage disequilibrium might explain the correlated functional status among segregating V segments, but an unknown experimental factor could not be excluded. When HLA alleles, especially DR and DQ, strongly co-occurred, attributing TCR associations to individual alleles was difficult. Because counts were too low, around 18 rarely observed V segments, including chromosome 9 orphons, were left out of the earlier analysis of approximately 580 of the donors. Most TCR sequences were observed very rarely across donors, whereas some public TCRs were present in many individuals. It was suggested by the authors that the approach could potentially be generalized to other disease states and immunological phenotypes. According to a later analysis, TCR association rates differed among HLA loci, with DRB1 alleles showing the most associated TCRs and HLA-C alleles showing the fewest. A further reported finding was that TCR beta sequences accurately predicted the HLA-A and HLA-B alleles for most subjects in the first cohort.

Remarks on this clone: The antigen it binds to is not known. The input lacks base qualities; no much larger clone sits a single base away.

The CDR3 sequence holds 14 residues, the cysteine and phenylalanine included. Only CDR3 DNA remains: 42 bases, in frame from the first base. Reading the germline V gene gives CDR1 SGHVS and CDR2 FQNEAQ. V lost 3 bases and J lost 8 bases, and the count of bases not matched to a germline gene is 9. To prepare the library, the immunoSEQ multiplex PCR assay was applied. For the multiplex PCR, a mixture combining 60 forward primers for TCR Vbeta segments and 13 reverse primers for TCR Jbeta segments was used. The CDR3 region of rearranged TCR beta genes was amplified from genomic DNA by a multiplex PCR assay. On the Illumina HiSeq System, the amplified TCR beta libraries were sequenced as 87-base-pair reads. In the original analysis: A later analysis tallied 75 million to 85 million unique TCR beta chains across the 660 or so repertoires, and about 12 million of those chains were shared by two or more donors. Raw reads were error-corrected and collapsed into unique sequences with a nearest-neighbor algorithm that merged closely related sequences to remove PCR and sequencing errors. Alignment of CDR3 sequences to IMGT reference sequences was used to assign V, D and J gene segments. For a sequence to be retained, a match of at least six nucleotides to both a V gene segment and a J gene segment was required. Rearrangements were classified as productive when the CDR3 lacked stop codons and remained in frame with V and J, and all other rearrangements were classified as non-productive. Following IMGT convention, CDR3 was defined as the stretch from the second conserved V-encoded cysteine up to the conserved J-encoded phenylalanine. The earlier analysis of 500 to 600 of the donors excluded sequences that lacked an unambiguous match to a single V gene segment. An earlier analysis of a few hundred of the donors called V segments functional above 56.7% productive rearrangements and segregating when the between-donor standard deviation exceeded 5%. A statistical classification framework was built to diagnose cytomegalovirus status from the catalog of TCR beta chain sequences. In a later analysis, V and J genes were assigned by comparing TCR nucleotide sequences against IMGT/GENE-DB human TR gene sequences. Using the TCRdist pipeline, a later analysis assigned CDR3 sequences along with most-parsimonious VDJ recombination scenarios. In a later analysis, every TCR beta chain was defined by the combination of its CDR3 amino acid sequence and its V-gene family, and reads without a unique V-gene family were dropped. To address suspected cross-contamination and a sequencing artifact, a later analysis removed a few hundred highly shared, low-generation-probability nucleotide sequences. In a later analysis, a clonal expansion index for each public chain was calculated from normalized within-repertoire ranks of inferred template counts. A later analysis computed generation probabilities with a VDJ recombination model fitted to out-of-frame rearrangements, and checked the results against IGoR. In a later analysis, hypergeometric tests were used to score TCR-TCR, TCR-HLA and TCR-CMV co-occurrence, with a repertoire-size bias correction applied to TCR pairs. False discovery rates were estimated in a later analysis by permuting HLA or CMV assignments 20 times. In a later analysis, co-occurring TCRs were grouped using DBSCAN, and TCRdist sequence similarity was added for clustering within HLA-allele-positive subsets. Repertoires with fewer than 30,000 or more than 120,000 public chains were left out of co-occurrence clustering, as were a handful of repertoires with anomalous nucleotide sharing. The source is immuneACCESS, and TCRdb retained only in-frame sequences with V and J called. Part of the clones is not carried over; for the studies checked, unresolved V genes explain less than half of this, and the remainder is unexplained. V, J and clone size derive from that table, while D and trimming were established from the DNA sequence. The sample table contains under 200,000 clones; only one count was recorded for 75% to 85% of them. The biggest ten clones account for approximately 0.39% of the sample.

The cohort comprised some 680 healthy bone marrow donors. All cohort members were sampled while nominally healthy, although unrecorded immune exposures were likely present. The donor tested CMV seropositive and was one of the 289 seropositive cohort members. A peripheral blood sample was collected from each donor, and TCR beta sequencing was performed on peripheral blood mononuclear cells. The Qiagen DNeasy Blood Extraction Kit was used to extract genomic DNA from the blood cell samples. The source of this sequence is a male donor in good health and CMV-seropositive. The chain links TRBV7-8 with TRBJ1-1, with TRBD1 matching 7 junction bases. The source material was PBMCs. The encoded CDR3 is CASSLDRIPPEAFF. The nucleotides read TGTGCCAGCAGCTTGGACAGGATCCCGCCCGAAGCTTTCTTT.